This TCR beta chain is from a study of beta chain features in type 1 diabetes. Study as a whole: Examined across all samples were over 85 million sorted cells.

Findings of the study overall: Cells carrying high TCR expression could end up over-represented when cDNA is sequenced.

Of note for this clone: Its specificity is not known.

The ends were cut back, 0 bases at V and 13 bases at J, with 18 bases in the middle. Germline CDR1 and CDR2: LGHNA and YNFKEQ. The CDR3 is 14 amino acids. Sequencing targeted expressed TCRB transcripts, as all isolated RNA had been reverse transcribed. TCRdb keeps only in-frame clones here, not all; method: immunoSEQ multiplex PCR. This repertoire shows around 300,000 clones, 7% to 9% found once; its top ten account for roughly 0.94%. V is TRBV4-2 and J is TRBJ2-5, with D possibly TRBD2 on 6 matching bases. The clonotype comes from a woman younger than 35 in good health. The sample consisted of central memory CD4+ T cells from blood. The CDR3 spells CASSQDRGGTRPYF. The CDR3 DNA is TGTGCCAGCAGCCAAGATCGGGGCGGGACCCGTCCGTACTTC.